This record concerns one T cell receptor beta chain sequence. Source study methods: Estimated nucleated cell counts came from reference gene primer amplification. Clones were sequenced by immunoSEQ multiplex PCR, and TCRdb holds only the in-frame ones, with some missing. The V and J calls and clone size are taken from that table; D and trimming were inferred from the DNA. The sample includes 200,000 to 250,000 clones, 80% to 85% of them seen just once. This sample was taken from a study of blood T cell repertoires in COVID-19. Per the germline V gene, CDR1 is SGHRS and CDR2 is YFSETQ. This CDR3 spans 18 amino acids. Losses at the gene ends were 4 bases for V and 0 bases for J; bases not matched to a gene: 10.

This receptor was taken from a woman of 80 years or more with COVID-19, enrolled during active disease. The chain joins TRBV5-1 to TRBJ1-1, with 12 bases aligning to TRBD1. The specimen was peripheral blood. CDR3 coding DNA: TGCGCCAGCAGCCTCTACCCCGGGACAGGGGGCTTGAACACTGAAGCTTTCTTT. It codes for CASSLYPGTGGLNTEAFF.